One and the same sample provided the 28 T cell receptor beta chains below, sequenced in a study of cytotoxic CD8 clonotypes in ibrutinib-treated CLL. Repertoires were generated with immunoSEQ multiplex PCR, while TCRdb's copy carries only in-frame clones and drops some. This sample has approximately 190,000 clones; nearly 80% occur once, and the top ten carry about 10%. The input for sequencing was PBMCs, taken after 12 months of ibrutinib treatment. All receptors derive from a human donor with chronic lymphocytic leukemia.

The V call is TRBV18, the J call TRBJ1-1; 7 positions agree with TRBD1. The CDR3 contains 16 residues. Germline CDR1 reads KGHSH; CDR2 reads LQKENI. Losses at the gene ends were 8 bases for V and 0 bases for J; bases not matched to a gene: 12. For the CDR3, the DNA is TGTGCCAGCATGCCTCTTCGAGGACAGGTGAACACTGAAGCTTTCTTT. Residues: CASMPLRGQVNTEAFF.

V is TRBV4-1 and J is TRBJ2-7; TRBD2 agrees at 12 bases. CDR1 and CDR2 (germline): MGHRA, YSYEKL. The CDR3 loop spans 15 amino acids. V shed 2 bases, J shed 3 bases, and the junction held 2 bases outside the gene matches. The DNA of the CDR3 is TGCGCCAGCAGCCAACGACTAGCGGGGGTCTACGAGCAGTACTTC. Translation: CASSQRLAGVYEQYF.

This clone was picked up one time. CDR3 nucleotide sequence: TGCGCCAGCAGCCCCGATTTACAAGAGCAGTACTTC. This sequence encodes CASSPDLQEQYF. The chain uses TRBV5-1 and TRBJ2-7; D uncertain. The germline gives CDR1 SGHRS, CDR2 YFSETQ. This CDR3 is 12 amino acids long. V was pared by 4 bases and J by 7 bases, with 12 bases between. Full variable domain (rest looked up from reference TRBV5-1 and TRBJ2-7): KAGVTQTPRYLIKTRGQQVTLSCSPISGHRSVSWYQQTPGQGLQFLFEYFSETQRNKGNFPGRFSGRQFSNSRSEMNVSTLELGDSALYLCASSPDLQEQYFGPGTRLTVT.

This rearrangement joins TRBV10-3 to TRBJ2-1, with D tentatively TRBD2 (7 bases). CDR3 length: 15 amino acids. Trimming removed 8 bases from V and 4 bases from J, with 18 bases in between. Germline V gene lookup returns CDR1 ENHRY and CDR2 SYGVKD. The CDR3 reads CAIASKGGAYNEQFF. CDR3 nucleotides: TGTGCCATCGCCTCAAAGGGGGGGGCATACAATGAGCAGTTCTTC.

As DNA, the CDR3 is TGTGCCAGCAGTTATCTAACTGAAGCTTTCTTT. It is translated as CASSYLTEAFF. The chain joins TRBV6-1 to TRBJ1-1; D unclear. V was trimmed by 5 bases and J by 5 bases, leaving 6 bases between them. The CDR3 totals 11 residues. The germline CDR1 and CDR2 sequences are MNHNS and SASEGT.

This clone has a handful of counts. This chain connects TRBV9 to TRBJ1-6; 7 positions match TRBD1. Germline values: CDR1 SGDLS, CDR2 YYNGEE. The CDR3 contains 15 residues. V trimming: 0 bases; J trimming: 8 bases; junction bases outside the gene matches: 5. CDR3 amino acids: CASSVGTGVDSPLHF. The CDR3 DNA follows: TGTGCCAGCAGCGTAGGGACAGGTGTAGATTCACCCCTCCACTTT.

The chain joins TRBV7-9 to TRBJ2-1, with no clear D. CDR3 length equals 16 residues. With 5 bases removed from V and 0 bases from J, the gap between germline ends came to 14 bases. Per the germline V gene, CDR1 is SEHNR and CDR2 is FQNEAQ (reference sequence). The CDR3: CASSPLGRSSYNEQFF. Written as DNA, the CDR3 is TGTGCCAGCAGCCCATTGGGCAGGAGCTCCTACAATGAGCAGTTCTTC.

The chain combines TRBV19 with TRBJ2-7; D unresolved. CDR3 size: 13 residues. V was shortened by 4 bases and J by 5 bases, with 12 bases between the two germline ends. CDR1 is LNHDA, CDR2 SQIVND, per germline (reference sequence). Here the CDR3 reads CASSRTGSHEQYF. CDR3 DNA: TGTGCCAGTAGTAGAACGGGTAGTCACGAGCAGTACTTC.

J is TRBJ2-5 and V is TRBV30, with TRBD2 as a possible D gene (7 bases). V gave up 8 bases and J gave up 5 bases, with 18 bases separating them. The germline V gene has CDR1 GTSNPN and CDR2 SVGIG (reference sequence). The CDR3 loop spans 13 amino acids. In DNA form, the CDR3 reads TGTGCCGGCTTTCGGGGGGCTATGGAGACCCAGTACTTC. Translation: CAGFRGAMETQYF.

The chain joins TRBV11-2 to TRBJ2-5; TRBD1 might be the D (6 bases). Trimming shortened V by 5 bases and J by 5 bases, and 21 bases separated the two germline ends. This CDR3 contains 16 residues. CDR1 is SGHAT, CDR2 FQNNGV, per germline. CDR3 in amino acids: CASSPTRDKLWETQYF. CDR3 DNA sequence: TGTGCCAGCAGCCCCACTCGGGACAAGCTTTGGGAGACCCAGTACTTC.

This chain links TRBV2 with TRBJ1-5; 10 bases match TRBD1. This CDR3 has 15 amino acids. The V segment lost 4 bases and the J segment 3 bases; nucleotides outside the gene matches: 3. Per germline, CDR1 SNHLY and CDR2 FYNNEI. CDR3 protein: CASSGTGGANQPQHF. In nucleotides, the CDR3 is TGTGCCAGCAGTGGGACAGGGGGGGCCAATCAGCCCCAGCATTTT. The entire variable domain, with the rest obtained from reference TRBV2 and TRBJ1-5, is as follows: EPEVTQTPSHQVTQMGQEVILRCVPISNHLYFYWYRQILGQKVEFLVSFYNNEISEKSEIFDDQFSVERPDGSNFTLKIRSTKLEDSAMYFCASSGTGGANQPQHFGDGTRLSIL.

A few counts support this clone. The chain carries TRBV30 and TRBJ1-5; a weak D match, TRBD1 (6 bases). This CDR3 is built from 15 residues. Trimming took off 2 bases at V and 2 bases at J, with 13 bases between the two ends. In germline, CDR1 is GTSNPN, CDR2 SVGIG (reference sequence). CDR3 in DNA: TGTGCCTGGAGTCCAAGGGGGGCCGGCAATCAGCCCCAGCATTTT. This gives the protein CAWSPRGAGNQPQHF.

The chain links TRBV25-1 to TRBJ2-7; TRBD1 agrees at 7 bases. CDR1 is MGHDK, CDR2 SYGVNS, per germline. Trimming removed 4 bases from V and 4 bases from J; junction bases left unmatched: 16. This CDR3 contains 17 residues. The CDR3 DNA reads TGTGCCAGCAGTGGGGACAGTCCCTACCGATTAAAATACGAGCAGTACTTC. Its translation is CASSGDSPYRLKYEQYF.

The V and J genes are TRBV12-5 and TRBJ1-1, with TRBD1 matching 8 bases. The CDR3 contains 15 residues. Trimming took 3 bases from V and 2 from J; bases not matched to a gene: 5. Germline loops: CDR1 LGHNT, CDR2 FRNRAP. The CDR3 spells CASGFGTGVNTEAFF. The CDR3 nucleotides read TGTGCTAGTGGTTTTGGGACAGGCGTAAACACTGAAGCTTTCTTT.

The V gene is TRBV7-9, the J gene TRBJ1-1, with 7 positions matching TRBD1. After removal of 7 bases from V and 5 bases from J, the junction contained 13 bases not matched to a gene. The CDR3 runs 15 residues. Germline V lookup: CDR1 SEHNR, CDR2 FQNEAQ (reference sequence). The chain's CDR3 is CASIIDRVRGTEAFF. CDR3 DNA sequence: TGTGCCAGCATCATAGACAGGGTAAGGGGTACTGAAGCTTTCTTT. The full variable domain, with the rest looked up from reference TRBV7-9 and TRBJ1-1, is DTGVSQNPRHKITKRGQNVTFRCDPISEHNRLYWYRQTLGQGPEFLTYFQNEAQLEKSRLLSDRFSAERPKGSFSTLEIQRTEQGDSAMYLCASIIDRVRGTEAFFGQGTRLTVV.

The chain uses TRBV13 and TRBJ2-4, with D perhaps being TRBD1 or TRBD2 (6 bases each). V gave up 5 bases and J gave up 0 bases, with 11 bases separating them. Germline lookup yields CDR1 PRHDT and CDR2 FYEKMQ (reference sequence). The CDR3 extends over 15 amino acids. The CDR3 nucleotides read TGTGCCAGCAGCCTACAGGGACTAGCCAAAAACATTCAGTACTTC. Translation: CASSLQGLAKNIQYF.

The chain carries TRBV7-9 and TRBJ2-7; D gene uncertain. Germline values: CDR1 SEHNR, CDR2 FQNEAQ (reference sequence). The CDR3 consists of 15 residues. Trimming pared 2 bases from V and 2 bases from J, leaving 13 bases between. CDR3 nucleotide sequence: TGTGCCAGCAGCTTAAGGTCCCAAGGGCCCTACGAGCAGTACTTC. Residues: CASSLRSQGPYEQYF.

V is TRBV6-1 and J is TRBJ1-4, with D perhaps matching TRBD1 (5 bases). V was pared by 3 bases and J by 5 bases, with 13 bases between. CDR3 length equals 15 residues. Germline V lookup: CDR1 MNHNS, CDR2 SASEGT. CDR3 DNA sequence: TGTGCCAGCAGTGATGGGTGGGGGGAAAATGAAAAACTGTTTTTT. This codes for CASSDGWGENEKLFF.

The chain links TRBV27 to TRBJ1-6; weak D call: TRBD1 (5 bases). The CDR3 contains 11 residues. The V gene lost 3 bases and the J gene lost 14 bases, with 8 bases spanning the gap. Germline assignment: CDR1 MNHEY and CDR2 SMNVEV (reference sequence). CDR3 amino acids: CASSLGGALHF. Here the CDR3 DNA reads TGTGCCAGCAGTTTGGGGGGAGCCCTCCACTTT.

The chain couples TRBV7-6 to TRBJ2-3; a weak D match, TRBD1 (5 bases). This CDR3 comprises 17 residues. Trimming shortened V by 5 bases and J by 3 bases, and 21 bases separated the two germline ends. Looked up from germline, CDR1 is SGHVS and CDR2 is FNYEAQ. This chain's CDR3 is CASSIVGAPEGTDTQYF. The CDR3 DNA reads TGTGCCAGCAGCATCGTTGGGGCCCCCGAAGGAACAGATACGCAGTATTTT. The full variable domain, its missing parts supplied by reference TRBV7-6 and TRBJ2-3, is GAGVSQSPRYKVTKRGQDVALRCDPISGHVSLYWYRQALGQGPEFLTYFNYEAQQDKSGLPNDRFSAERPEGSISTLTIQRTEQRDSAMYRCASSIVGAPEGTDTQYFGPGTRLTVL.

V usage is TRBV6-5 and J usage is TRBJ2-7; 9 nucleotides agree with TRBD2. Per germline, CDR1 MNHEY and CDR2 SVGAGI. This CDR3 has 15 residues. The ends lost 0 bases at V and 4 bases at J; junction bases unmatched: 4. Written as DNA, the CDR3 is TGTGCCAGCAGTTACTCCGGCGGGAGGGCTTACGAGCAGTACTTC. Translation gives CASSYSGGRAYEQYF.

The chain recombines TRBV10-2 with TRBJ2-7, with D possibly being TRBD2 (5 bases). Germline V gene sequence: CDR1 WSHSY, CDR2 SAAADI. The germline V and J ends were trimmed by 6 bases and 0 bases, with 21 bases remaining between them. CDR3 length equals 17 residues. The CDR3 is CASRGRGSRRTSYEQYF. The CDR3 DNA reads TGCGCCAGCAGGGGCAGAGGGAGCAGGAGGACCTCCTACGAGCAGTACTTC.

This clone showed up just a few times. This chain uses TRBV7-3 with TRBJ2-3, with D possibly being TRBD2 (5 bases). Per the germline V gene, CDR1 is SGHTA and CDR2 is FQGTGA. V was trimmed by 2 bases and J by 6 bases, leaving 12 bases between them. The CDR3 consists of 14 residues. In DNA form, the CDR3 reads TGTGCCAGCAGCTTAGGGCAAGAGGGCGATACGCAGTATTTT. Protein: CASSLGQEGDTQYF.

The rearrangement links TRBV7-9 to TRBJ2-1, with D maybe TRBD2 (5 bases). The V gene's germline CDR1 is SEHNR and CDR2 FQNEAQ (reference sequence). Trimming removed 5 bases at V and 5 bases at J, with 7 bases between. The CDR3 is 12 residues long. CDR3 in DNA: TGTGCCAGCAGCAAGACTAACAATGAGCAGTTCTTC. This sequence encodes CASSKTNNEQFF.

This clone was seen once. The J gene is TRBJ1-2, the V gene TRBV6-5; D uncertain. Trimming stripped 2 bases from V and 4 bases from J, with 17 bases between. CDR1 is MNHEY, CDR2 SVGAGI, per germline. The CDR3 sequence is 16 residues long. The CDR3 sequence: CASSYVVGGRGYGYTF. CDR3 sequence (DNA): TGTGCCAGCAGTTACGTGGTTGGAGGGAGAGGCTATGGCTACACCTTC.

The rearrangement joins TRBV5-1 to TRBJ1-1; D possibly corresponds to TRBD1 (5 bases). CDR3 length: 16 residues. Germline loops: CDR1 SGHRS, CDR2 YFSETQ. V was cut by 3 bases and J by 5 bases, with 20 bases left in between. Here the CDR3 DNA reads TGCGCCAGCAGCTCGGGCTGGGGCCCGGGGGATACTGAAGCTTTCTTT. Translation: CASSSGWGPGDTEAFF.

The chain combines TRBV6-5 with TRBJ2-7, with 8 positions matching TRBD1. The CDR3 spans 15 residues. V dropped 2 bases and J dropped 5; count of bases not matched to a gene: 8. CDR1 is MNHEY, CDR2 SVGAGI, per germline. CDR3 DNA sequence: TGTGCCAGCAGTTACACTGGACAGGGCTACAACGAGCAGTACTTC. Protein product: CASSYTGQGYNEQYF.

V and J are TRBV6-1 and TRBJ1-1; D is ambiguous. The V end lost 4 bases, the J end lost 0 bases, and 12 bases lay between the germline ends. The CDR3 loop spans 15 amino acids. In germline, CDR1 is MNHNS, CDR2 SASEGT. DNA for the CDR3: TGTGCCAGCAGTGCCGCGCCCGGGCTGAACACTGAAGCTTTCTTT. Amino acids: CASSAAPGLNTEAFF.